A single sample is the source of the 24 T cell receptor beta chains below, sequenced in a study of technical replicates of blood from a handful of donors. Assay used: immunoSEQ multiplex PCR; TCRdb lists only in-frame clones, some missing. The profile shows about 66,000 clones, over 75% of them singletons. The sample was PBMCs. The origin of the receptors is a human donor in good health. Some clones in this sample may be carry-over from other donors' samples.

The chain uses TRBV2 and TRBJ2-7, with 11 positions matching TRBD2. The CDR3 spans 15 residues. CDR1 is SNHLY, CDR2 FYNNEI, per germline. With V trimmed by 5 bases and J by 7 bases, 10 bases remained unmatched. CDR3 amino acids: CASSPGTSGGGEQYF. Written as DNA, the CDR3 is TGTGCCAGCAGTCCCGGGACTAGCGGAGGGGGTGAGCAGTACTTC.

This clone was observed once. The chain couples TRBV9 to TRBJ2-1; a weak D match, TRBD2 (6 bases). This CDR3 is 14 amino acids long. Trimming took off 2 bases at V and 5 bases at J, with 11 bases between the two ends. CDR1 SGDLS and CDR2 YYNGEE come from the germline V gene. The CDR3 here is CASSVVQRDNEQFF. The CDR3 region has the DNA TGTGCCAGCAGCGTTGTCCAGCGGGACAATGAGCAGTTCTTC. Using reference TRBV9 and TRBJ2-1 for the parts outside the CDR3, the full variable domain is DSGVTQTPKHLITATGQRVTLRCSPRSGDLSVYWYQQSLDQGLQFLIQYYNGEERAKGNILERFSAQQFPDLHSELNLSSLELGDSALYFCASSVVQRDNEQFFGPGTRLTVL.

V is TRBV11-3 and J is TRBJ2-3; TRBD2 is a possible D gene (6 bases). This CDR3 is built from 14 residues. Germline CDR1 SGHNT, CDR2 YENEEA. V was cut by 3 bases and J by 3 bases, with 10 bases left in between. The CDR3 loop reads CASSFSGGTDTQYF. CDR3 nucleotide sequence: TGTGCCAGCAGCTTTAGCGGCGGAACAGATACGCAGTATTTT.

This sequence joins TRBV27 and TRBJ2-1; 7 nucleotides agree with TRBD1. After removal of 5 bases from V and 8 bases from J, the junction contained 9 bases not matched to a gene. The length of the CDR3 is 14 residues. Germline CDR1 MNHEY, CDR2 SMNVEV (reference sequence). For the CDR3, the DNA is TGTGCCAGCAGTCTCTTCTCAGGGGGATATGAGCAGTTCTTC. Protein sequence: CASSLFSGGYEQFF.

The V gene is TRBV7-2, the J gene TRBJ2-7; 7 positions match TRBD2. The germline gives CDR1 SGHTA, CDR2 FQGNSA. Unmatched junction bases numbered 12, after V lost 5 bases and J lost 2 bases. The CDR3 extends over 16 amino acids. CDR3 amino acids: CASSPNGGGTTYEQYF. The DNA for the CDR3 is TGTGCCAGCAGCCCCAATGGGGGGGGAACAACCTACGAGCAGTACTTC.

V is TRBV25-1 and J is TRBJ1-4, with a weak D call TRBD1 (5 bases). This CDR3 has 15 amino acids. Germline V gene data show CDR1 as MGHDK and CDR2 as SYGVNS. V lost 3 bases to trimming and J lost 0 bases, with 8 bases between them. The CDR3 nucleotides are TGTGCCAGCAGTGATCAGGGAACAACTAATGAAAAACTGTTTTTT. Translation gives CASSDQGTTNEKLFF.

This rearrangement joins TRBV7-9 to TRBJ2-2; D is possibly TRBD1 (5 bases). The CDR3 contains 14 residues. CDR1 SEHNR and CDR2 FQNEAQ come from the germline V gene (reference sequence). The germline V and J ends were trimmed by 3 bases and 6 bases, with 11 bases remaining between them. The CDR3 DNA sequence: TGTGCCAGCAGCTTGGGGCCCCATGCCGGGGAGCTGTTTTTT. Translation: CASSLGPHAGELFF.

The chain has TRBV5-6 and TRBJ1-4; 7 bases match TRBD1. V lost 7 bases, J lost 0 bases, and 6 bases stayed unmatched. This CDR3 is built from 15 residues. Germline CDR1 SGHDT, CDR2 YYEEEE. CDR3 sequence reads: CASARGPATNEKLFF. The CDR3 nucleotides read TGTGCCAGCGCAAGGGGGCCAGCAACTAATGAAAAACTGTTTTTT. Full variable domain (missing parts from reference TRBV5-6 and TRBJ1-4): DAGVTQSPTHLIKTRGQQVTLRCSPKSGHDTVSWYQQALGQGPQFIFQYYEEEERQRGNFPDRFSGHQFPNYSSELNVNALLLGDSALYLCASARGPATNEKLFFGSGTQLSVL.

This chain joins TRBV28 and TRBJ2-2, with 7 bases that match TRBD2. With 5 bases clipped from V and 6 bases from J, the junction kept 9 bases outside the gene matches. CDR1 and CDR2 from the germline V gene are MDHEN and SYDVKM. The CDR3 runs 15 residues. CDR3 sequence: CASSPSRAGAGELFF. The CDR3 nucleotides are TGTGCCAGCAGTCCCAGTCGTGCGGGAGCCGGGGAGCTGTTTTTT.

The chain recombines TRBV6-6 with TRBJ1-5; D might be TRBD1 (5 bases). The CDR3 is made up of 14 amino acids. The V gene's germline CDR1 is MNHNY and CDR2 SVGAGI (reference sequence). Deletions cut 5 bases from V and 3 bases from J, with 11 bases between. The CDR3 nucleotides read TGTGCCAGCAGTCGGGACTTTATCAATCAGCCCCAGCATTTT. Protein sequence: CASSRDFINQPQHF.

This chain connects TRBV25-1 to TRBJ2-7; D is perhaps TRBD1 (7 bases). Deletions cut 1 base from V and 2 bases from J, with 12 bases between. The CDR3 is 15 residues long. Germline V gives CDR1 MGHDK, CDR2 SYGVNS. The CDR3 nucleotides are TGTGCCAGCAGTGAATCGGAGGGACAGACCTACGAGCAGTACTTC. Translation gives CASSESEGQTYEQYF.

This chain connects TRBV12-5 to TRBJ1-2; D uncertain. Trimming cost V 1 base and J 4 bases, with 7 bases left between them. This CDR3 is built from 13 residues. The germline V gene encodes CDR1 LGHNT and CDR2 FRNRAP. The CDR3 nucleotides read TGTGCTAGTGGTTTGGGGAGGCTCTATGGCTACACCTTC. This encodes CASGLGRLYGYTF.

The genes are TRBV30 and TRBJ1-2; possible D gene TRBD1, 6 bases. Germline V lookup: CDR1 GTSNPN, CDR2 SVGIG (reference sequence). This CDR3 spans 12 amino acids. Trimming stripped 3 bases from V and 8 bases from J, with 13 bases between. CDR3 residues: CAWRQQGGGYTF. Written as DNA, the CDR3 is TGTGCCTGGAGGCAACAGGGCGGCGGCTACACCTTC.

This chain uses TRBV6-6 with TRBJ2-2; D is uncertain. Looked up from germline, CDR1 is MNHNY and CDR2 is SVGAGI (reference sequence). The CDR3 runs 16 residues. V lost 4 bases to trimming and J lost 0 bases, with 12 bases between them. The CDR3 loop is CASSSAVFTNTGELFF. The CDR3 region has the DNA TGTGCCAGCAGTTCTGCGGTATTCACGAACACCGGGGAGCTGTTTTTT.

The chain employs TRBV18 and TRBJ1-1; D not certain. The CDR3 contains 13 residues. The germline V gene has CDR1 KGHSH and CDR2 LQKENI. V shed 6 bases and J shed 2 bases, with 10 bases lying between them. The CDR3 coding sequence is TGTGCCAGCTCTCTGGCCGAAAACACTGAAGCTTTCTTT. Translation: CASSLAENTEAFF.

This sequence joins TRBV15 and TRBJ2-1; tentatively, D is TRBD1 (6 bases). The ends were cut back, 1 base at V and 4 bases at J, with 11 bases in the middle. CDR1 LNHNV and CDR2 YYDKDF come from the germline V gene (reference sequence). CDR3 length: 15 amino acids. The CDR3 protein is CATSRGGQSYNEQFF. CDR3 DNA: TGTGCCACCAGCAGAGGAGGACAGTCTTACAATGAGCAGTTCTTC.

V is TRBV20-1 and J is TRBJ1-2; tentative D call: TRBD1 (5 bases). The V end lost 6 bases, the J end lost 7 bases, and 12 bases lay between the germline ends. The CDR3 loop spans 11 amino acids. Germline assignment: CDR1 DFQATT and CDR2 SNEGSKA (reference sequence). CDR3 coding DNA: TGCAGTGCAACAAAAGGGGTTGGCTACACCTTC. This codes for CSATKGVGYTF.

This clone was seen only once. For the CDR3, the DNA is TGTGCCAGCAGCGGAAGCCTGAGTTTGCACAGAAGGGGAACTGAAGCTTTCTTT. It translates to CASSGSLSLHRRGTEAFF. The chain carries TRBV21-1 and TRBJ1-1; TRBD1 reflects the table's D call only, with no check against the DNA. TRBV21-1 is a listed pseudogene. The CDR3 consists of 18 residues.

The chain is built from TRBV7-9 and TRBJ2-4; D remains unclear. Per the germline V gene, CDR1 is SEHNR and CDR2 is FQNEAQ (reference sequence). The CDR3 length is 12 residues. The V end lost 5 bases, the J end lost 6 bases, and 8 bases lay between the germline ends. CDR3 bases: TGTGCCAGCAGCCCCCTAACAAACATTCAGTACTTC. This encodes CASSPLTNIQYF.

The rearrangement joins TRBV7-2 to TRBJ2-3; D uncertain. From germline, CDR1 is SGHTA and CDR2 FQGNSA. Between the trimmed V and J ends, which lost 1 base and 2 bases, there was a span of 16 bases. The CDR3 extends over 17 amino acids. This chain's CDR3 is CASSLVFPLLITDTQYF. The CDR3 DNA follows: TGTGCCAGCAGCTTAGTTTTTCCCTTGCTAATCACAGATACGCAGTATTTT.

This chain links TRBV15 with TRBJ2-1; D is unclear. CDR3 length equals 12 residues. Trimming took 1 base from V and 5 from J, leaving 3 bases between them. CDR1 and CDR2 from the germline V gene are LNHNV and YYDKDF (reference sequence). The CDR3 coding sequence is TGTGCCACCAGCAGAGCCGACAATGAGCAGTTCTTC. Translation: CATSRADNEQFF.

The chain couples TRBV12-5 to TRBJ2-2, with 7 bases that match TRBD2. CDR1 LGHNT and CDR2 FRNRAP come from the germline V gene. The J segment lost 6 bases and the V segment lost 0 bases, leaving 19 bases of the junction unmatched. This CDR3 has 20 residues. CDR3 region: CASGLVGSATGLLRAGELFF. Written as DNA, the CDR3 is TGTGCTAGTGGTTTGGTAGGAAGCGCCACGGGACTACTTAGGGCCGGGGAGCTGTTTTTT.

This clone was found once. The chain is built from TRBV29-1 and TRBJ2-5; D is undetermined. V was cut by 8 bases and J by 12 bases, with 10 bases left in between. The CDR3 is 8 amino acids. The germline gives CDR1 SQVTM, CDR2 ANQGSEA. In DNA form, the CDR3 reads TGCAGCCCACTCCGGGAGTACTTC. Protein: CSPLREYF.

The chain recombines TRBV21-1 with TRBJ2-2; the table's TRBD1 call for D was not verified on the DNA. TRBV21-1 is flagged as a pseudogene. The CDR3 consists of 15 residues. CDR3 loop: CASSMAQGPTGELFF. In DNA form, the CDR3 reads TGTGCCAGCAGCATGGCTCAGGGGCCCACCGGGGAGCTGTTTTTT.